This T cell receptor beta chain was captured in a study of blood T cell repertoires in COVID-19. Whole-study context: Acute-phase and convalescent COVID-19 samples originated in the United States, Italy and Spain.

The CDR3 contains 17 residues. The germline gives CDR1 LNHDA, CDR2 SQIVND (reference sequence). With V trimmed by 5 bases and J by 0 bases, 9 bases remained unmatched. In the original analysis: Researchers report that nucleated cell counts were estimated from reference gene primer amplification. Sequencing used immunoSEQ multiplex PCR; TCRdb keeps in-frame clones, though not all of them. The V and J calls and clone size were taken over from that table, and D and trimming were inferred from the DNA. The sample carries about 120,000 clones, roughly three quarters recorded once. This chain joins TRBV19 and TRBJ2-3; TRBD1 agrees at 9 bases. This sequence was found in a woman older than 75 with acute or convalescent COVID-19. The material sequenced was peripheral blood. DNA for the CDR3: TGTGCCAGTAGTCCACGTACAGGGGGCTCTAGCACAGATACGCAGTATTTT. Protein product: CASSPRTGGSSTDTQYF.